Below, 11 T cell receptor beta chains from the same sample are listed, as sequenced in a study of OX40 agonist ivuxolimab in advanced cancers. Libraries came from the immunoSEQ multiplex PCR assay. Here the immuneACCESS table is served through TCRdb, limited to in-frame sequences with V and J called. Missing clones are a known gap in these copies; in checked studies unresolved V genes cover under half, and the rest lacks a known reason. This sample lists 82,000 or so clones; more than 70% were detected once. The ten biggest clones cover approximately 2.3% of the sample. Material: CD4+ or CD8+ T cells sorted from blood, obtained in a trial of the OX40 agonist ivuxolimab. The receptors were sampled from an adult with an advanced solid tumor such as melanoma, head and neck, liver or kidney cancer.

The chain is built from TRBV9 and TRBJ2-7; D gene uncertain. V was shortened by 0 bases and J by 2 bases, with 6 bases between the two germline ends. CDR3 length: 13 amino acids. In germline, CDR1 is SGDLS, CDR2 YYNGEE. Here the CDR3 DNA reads TGTGCCAGCAGCGTAGAAGGCACCTACGAGCAGTACTTC. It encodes CASSVEGTYEQYF.

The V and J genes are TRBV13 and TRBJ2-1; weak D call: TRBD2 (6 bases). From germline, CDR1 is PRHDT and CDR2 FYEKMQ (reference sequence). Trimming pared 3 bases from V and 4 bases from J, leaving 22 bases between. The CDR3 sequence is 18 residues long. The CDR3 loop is CASSLLGTYAHSYNEQFF. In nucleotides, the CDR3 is TGTGCCAGCAGCTTGCTCGGGACTTACGCTCACTCGTACAATGAGCAGTTCTTC.

CDR3 coding DNA: TGTGCCAGCAGTTATTACAGGTTGAACACTGAAGCTTTCTTT. Protein product: CASSYYRLNTEAFF. The rearrangement joins TRBV28 to TRBJ1-1; D might be TRBD1 (5 bases). With 4 bases removed from V and 0 bases from J, the gap between germline ends came to 9 bases. Germline CDR1 MDHEN, CDR2 SYDVKM. This CDR3 has 14 residues. The full variable domain, its missing parts supplied by reference TRBV28 and TRBJ1-1, is DVKVTQSSRYLVKRTGEKVFLECVQDMDHENMFWYRQDPGLGLRLIYFSYDVKMKEKGDIPEGYSVSREKKERFSLILESASTNQTSMYLCASSYYRLNTEAFFGQGTRLTVV.

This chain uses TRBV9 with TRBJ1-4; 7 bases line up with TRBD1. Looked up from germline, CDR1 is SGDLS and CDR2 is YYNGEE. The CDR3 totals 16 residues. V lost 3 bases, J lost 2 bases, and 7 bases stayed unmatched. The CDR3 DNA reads TGTGCCAGCAGCGCCAGGGACAGTTCGACTAATGAAAAACTGTTTTTT. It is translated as CASSARDSSTNEKLFF.

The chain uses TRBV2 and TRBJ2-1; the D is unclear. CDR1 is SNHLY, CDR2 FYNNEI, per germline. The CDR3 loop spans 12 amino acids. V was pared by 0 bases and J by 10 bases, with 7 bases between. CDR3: CASSEALEEQFF. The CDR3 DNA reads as TGTGCCAGCAGTGAAGCCTTGGAGGAGCAGTTCTTC.

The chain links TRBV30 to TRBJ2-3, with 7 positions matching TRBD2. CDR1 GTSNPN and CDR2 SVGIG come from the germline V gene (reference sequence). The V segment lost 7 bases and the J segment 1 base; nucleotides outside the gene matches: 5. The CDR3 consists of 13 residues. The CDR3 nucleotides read TGTGCCTCGGAGGGAGGGGGCACAGATACGCAGTATTTT. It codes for CASEGGGTDTQYF.

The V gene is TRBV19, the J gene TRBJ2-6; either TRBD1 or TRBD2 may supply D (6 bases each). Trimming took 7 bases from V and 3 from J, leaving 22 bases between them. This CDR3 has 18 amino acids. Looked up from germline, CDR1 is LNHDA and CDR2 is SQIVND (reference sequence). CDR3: CASNRGYRVAGGANVLTF. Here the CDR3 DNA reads TGTGCCAGTAACCGGGGGTACAGGGTTGCTGGTGGGGCCAACGTCCTGACTTTC.

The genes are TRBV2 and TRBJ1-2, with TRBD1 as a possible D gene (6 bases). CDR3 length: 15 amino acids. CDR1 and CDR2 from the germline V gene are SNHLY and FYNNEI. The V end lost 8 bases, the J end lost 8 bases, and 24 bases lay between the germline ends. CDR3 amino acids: CASADPSGTRHGYTF. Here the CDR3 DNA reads TGTGCCAGCGCCGACCCCTCCGGGACAAGGCACGGCTACACCTTC.

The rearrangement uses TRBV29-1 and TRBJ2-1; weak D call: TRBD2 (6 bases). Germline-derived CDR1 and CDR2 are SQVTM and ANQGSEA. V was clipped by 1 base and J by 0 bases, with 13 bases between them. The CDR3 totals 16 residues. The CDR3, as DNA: TGCAGCGTTGAAGGCGGGACTGTCAGCTCCTACAATGAGCAGTTCTTC. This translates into CSVEGGTVSSYNEQFF.

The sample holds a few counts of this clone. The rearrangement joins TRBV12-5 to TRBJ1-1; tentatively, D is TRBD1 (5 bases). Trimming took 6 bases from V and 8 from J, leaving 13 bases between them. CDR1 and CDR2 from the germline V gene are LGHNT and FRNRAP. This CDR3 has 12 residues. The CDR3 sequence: CASGRDREEAFF. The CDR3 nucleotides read TGTGCTAGTGGGCGGGACCGGGAGGAAGCTTTCTTT.

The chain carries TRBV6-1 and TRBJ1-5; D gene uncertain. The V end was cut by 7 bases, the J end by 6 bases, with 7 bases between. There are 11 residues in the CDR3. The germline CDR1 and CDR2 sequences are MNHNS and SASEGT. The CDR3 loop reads CASNLGQPQHF. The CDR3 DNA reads TGTGCCAGCAACTTAGGTCAGCCCCAGCATTTT.